These 25 T cell receptor beta chains originate from one sample sequenced in a study of CD8+ T cells in alopecia areata. Once RNA had been extracted, it was reverse transcribed into cDNA to act as the sequencing template. Using immunoSEQ multiplex PCR, the repertoire was profiled, and TCRdb retains in-frame clones only, with some absent. The table lists around 250,000 clones, less than 80% of them singletons. The sample here was CD4+ T cells sorted from blood, taken at week 0. The receptors come from a human donor with alopecia areata.

J is TRBJ2-2 and V is TRBV7-3, with D unclear. The CDR3 runs 14 residues. From germline, CDR1 is SGHTA and CDR2 FQGTGA. Trimming took 2 bases from V and 0 from J, leaving 4 bases between them. CDR3 DNA sequence: TGTGCCAGCAGCTTAGCCGCGAACACCGGGGAGCTGTTTTTT. Translated, it gives CASSLAANTGELFF.

J is TRBJ2-5 and V is TRBV7-9; 13 nucleotides line up with TRBD2. Trimming took 5 bases from V and 5 from J; bases not matched to a gene: 5. The CDR3 contains 15 residues. Germline V CDR1 and CDR2: SEHNR, FQNEAQ (reference sequence). Here the CDR3 DNA reads TGTGCCAGCAGCCGCAGACTAGCGGGGGGCGAGACCCAGTACTTC. Amino acids: CASSRRLAGGETQYF.

The chain carries TRBV29-1 and TRBJ1-4, with D perhaps matching TRBD1 (6 bases). Trimming removed 6 bases from V and 5 bases from J, with 10 bases in between. CDR1 is SQVTM, CDR2 ANQGSEA, per germline. The CDR3 spans 12 residues. CDR3 nucleotide sequence: TGCAGCGTCCGACAGGTGAATGAAAAACTGTTTTTT. Translated: CSVRQVNEKLFF.

This clone turned up a few times. The rearrangement uses TRBV7-8 and TRBJ1-5, with D maybe TRBD1 (5 bases). CDR3 length: 14 amino acids. Looked up from germline, CDR1 is SGHVS and CDR2 is FQNEAQ. Trimming took 4 bases from V and 4 from J, leaving 11 bases between them. CDR3 bases: TGTGCCAGCAGCTCGGGACGGTGGAATCAGCCCCAGCATTTT. It codes for CASSSGRWNQPQHF.

The V gene is TRBV7-2, the J gene TRBJ2-5; no clear D. This CDR3 spans 12 amino acids. Per the germline V gene, CDR1 is SGHTA and CDR2 is FQGNSA. V gave up 4 bases and J gave up 5 bases, with 8 bases separating them. CDR3 DNA sequence: TGTGCCAGCAGCTCCCTCGTTGAGACCCAGTACTTC. Its translation is CASSSLVETQYF.

This chain connects TRBV7-2 to TRBJ2-5; D perhaps matches TRBD1 (5 bases). Deletions cut 5 bases from V and 1 base from J, with 8 bases between. Germline V gene sequence: CDR1 SGHTA, CDR2 FQGNSA. The CDR3 has 13 residues. The chain's CDR3 is CASSLRVQETQYF. In DNA form, the CDR3 reads TGTGCCAGCAGCCTCAGGGTCCAAGAGACCCAGTACTTC.

This clone was seen a few times. The J gene is TRBJ2-7, the V gene TRBV5-1; no firm D call. CDR1 is SGHRS, CDR2 YFSETQ, per germline. V was shortened by 4 bases and J by 3 bases, with 11 bases between the two germline ends. The CDR3 totals 13 residues. The CDR3 bases are TGCGCCAGCAGCAGAGACAAAGACTACGAGCAGTACTTC. It specifies CASSRDKDYEQYF.

V gene TRBV11-1 combines with J gene TRBJ1-6; 7 bases align to TRBD1. Germline V gene lookup returns CDR1 SGHAT and CDR2 FQDESV (reference sequence). V trimming: 4 bases; J trimming: 14 bases; junction bases outside the gene matches: 14. The CDR3 has 15 residues. The CDR3 region has the DNA TGTGCCAGCAGCTACGGGACAGCCAGTTTTGAATCCCTCCACTTT. Its translation is CASSYGTASFESLHF.

The chain combines TRBV29-1 with TRBJ1-2; the D gene is possibly TRBD1 (6 bases). Trimming removed 7 bases from V and 2 bases from J, with 17 bases in between. The CDR3 covers 14 residues. Germline V gene data show CDR1 as SQVTM and CDR2 as ANQGSEA. CDR3 bases: TGCAGCGCCCCGTCGGGGGCAGGAAACTATGGCTACACCTTC. Protein sequence: CSAPSGAGNYGYTF.

The chain couples TRBV30 to TRBJ1-2; D unresolved. The V end lost 4 bases, the J end lost 2 bases, and 8 bases lay between the germline ends. This CDR3 comprises 12 residues. Germline CDR1 reads GTSNPN; CDR2 reads SVGIG (reference sequence). CDR3 residues: CAWTTVNYGYTF. CDR3 bases: TGTGCCTGGACCACGGTCAACTATGGCTACACCTTC.

The V gene is TRBV29-1, the J gene TRBJ1-1, with D maybe TRBD1 (5 bases). Germline lookup yields CDR1 SQVTM and CDR2 ANQGSEA. Trimming shortened V by 1 base and J by 4 bases, and 10 bases separated the two germline ends. This CDR3 comprises 13 residues. CDR3 in DNA: TGCAGCGTTGAAGGGGAGAGGGGCACTGAAGCTTTCTTT. This translates into CSVEGERGTEAFF. The full variable domain, its missing parts supplied by reference TRBV29-1 and TRBJ1-1, is SAVISQKPSRDICQRGTSLTIQCQVDSQVTMMFWYRQQPGQSLTLIATANQGSEATYESGFVIDKFPISRPNLTFSTLTVSNMSPEDSSIYLCSVEGERGTEAFFGQGTRLTVV.

CDR3 bases: TGTGCCTGGAGAGGGGGCAGGGTACCGGGTACTGAAGCTTTCTTT. Translation: CAWRGGRVPGTEAFF. The chain carries TRBV30 and TRBJ1-1; 7 nucleotides match TRBD1. In germline, CDR1 is GTSNPN, CDR2 SVGIG (reference sequence). CDR3 size: 15 residues. With 3 bases clipped from V and 5 bases from J, the junction kept 12 bases outside the gene matches.

This clone showed up just a few times. The V call is TRBV25-1, the J call TRBJ1-1; 9 positions match TRBD1. Trimming took 5 bases from V and 1 from J; bases not matched to a gene: 8. CDR1 is MGHDK and CDR2 is SYGVNS in the germline V gene. The CDR3 covers 16 residues. The CDR3 here is CASSPKQGARNTEAFF. The DNA for the CDR3 is TGTGCCAGCAGTCCCAAACAGGGGGCTCGGAACACTGAAGCTTTCTTT. Together with reference TRBV25-1 and TRBJ1-1, the CDR3 gives the full variable domain: EADIYQTPRYLVIGTGKKITLECSQTMGHDKMYWYQQDPGMELHLIHYSYGVNSTEKGDLSSESTVSRIRTEHFPLTLESARPSHTSQYLCASSPKQGARNTEAFFGQGTRLTVV.

The chain employs TRBV30 and TRBJ1-2, with D hard to call. Looked up from germline, CDR1 is GTSNPN and CDR2 is SVGIG (reference sequence). The CDR3 spans 11 residues. V gave up 2 bases and J gave up 7 bases, with 8 bases separating them. Here the CDR3 reads CAWSLGSGYTF. In nucleotides, the CDR3 is TGTGCCTGGAGTCTTGGAAGTGGCTACACCTTC.

J is TRBJ1-6 and V is TRBV25-1; the D gene is possibly TRBD1 (5 bases). In germline, CDR1 is MGHDK, CDR2 SYGVNS. The CDR3 spans 12 residues. Trimming cost V 5 bases and J 8 bases, with 7 bases left between them. The CDR3 DNA reads as TGTGCCAGCAGTTTGGGGGATTCACCCCTCCACTTT. Translation gives CASSLGDSPLHF. The variable domain in full, completed from reference TRBV25-1 and TRBJ1-6, reads EADIYQTPRYLVIGTGKKITLECSQTMGHDKMYWYQQDPGMELHLIHYSYGVNSTEKGDLSSESTVSRIRTEHFPLTLESARPSHTSQYLCASSLGDSPLHFGNGTRLTVT.

This CDR3 reads CAWTKQGTDTQYF. CDR3 sequence (DNA): TGTGCCTGGACCAAACAGGGGACAGATACGCAGTATTTT. This chain joins TRBV30 and TRBJ2-3; the match to TRBD1 covers 7 bases. V shed 4 bases, J shed 3 bases, and the junction held 4 bases outside the gene matches. The CDR3 covers 13 residues. The germline V gene has CDR1 GTSNPN and CDR2 SVGIG (reference sequence).

The V and J genes are TRBV5-1 and TRBJ2-5; D unclear. CDR3 length equals 14 residues. Germline CDR1 SGHRS, CDR2 YFSETQ. V lost 2 bases to trimming and J lost 1 base, with 9 bases between them. CDR3 residues: CASSFGRIQETQYF. The CDR3 bases are TGCGCCAGCAGCTTTGGACGTATCCAAGAGACCCAGTACTTC.

This clone has just a few counts. This sample also contains other DNA sequences that code for the same CDR3. The chain carries TRBV7-9 and TRBJ2-5; D remains ambiguous. The germline V gene encodes CDR1 SEHNR and CDR2 FQNEAQ (reference sequence). The CDR3 spans 11 residues. The germline V and J ends were trimmed by 3 bases and 1 base, with 0 bases remaining between them. CDR3 sequence reads: CASSFQETQYF. DNA of the CDR3: TGTGCCAGCAGCTTCCAAGAGACCCAGTACTTC.

This chain joins TRBV27 and TRBJ1-6; D is unclear. In germline, CDR1 is MNHEY, CDR2 SMNVEV (reference sequence). The CDR3 has 15 amino acids. V gave up 0 bases and J gave up 6 bases, with 9 bases separating them. CDR3 DNA: TGTGCCAGCAGTTTATCTTGGGCGGGTAATTCACCCCTCCACTTT. Encoded protein: CASSLSWAGNSPLHF.

This clone was recorded only once. The CDR3 DNA is TGTGCCAGCAGCCCCACAGGGGGGGATAATTCACCCCTCCACTTT. This codes for CASSPTGGDNSPLHF. This chain connects TRBV7-3 to TRBJ1-6; 8 bases line up with TRBD1. Germline V lookup: CDR1 SGHTA, CDR2 FQGTGA. The CDR3 extends over 15 amino acids. V trimming: 5 bases; J trimming: 5 bases; junction bases outside the gene matches: 5. Variable domain in full (rest from reference TRBV7-3 and TRBJ1-6): GAGVSQTPSNKVTEKGKYVELRCDPISGHTALYWYRQSLGQGPEFLIYFQGTGAADDSGLPNDRFFAVRPEGSVSTLKIQRTERGDSAVYLCASSPTGGDNSPLHFGNGTRLTVT.

This clone was counted a single time. This sample includes further DNA sequences coding for the same CDR3. The chain is built from TRBV9 and TRBJ2-6; no firm D call. With 1 base removed from V and 1 base from J, the gap between germline ends came to 0 bases. This CDR3 has 13 amino acids. CDR1 and CDR2 (germline): SGDLS, YYNGEE. The CDR3 sequence is CASSVSGANVLTF. In DNA form, the CDR3 reads TGTGCCAGCAGCGTATCTGGGGCCAACGTCCTGACTTTC.

This clone was observed a handful of times. Different DNA sequences within this sample yield the same CDR3. The chain has TRBV15 and TRBJ2-7; D not resolved. This CDR3 has 13 residues. CDR1 is LNHNV, CDR2 YYDKDF, per germline (reference sequence). Trimming stripped 0 bases from V and 1 base from J, with 4 bases between. The CDR3 here is CATSRDRSYEQYF. The CDR3 nucleotides read TGTGCCACCAGCAGAGACCGGTCCTACGAGCAGTACTTC.

The J gene is TRBJ1-5, the V gene TRBV30; possible D gene TRBD1, 5 bases. V lost 3 bases, J lost 5 bases, and 14 bases lay in between. CDR1 and CDR2 (germline): GTSNPN, SVGIG (reference sequence). The CDR3 has 14 residues. DNA of the CDR3: TGTGCCTGGAGCCGGGACCGCGGGTATCAGCCCCAGCATTTT. Its translation is CAWSRDRGYQPQHF.

This clone occurred once. The chain joins TRBV15 to TRBJ2-5, with 8 bases matching TRBD2. CDR1 and CDR2 from the germline V gene are LNHNV and YYDKDF (reference sequence). Germline trimming cut 0 bases from V and 1 base from J; bases unmatched to any gene: 7. The CDR3 consists of 17 residues. The CDR3: CATSRDRGGGTQETQYF. The CDR3 bases are TGTGCCACCAGCAGAGATCGGGGCGGGGGGACCCAAGAGACCCAGTACTTC.

This clone has only a few counts. The sample carries other DNA sequences with the same CDR3. The rearrangement joins TRBV13 to TRBJ2-2; no clear D. Trimming cost V 2 bases and J 4 bases, with 5 bases left between them. In germline, CDR1 is PRHDT, CDR2 FYEKMQ (reference sequence). This CDR3 region has 13 residues. As DNA, the CDR3 is TGTGCCAGCAGCTTACGAGGCACCGGGGAGCTGTTTTTT. As protein: CASSLRGTGELFF.